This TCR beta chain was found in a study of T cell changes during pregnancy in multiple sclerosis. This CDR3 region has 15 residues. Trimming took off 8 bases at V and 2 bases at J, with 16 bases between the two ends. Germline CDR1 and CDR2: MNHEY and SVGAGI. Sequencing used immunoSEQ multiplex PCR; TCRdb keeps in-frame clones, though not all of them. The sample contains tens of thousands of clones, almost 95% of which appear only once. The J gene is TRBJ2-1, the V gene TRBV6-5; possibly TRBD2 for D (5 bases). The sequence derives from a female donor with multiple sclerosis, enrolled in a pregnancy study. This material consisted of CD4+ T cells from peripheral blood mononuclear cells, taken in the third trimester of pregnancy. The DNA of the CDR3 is TGTGCCAGCGGGCAAGCGGCTCCCCCCTACAATGAGCAGTTCTTC. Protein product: CASGQAAPPYNEQFF.